Listed below are T cell receptor beta chains from one sample, sequenced in a study of spatial heterogeneity in lung cancer. TCRdb itself ran the 5' RACE reads through MiXCR, one entry per CDR3 protein. The sample holds 25,000 or so distinct CDR3 sequences, under 7% seen once. The sample here was PBMCs, taken at follow-up. The receptor set was obtained from a male donor with early-stage non-small cell lung cancer. Both conserved end residues are trimmed from each CDR3. D genes are given only for firm matches.

D: TRBD2
V: TRBV24-1
CDR3: ATSEGGANTGELF

D: NA
V: TRBV2
CDR3: ASSVDRKRSPLH

D: TRBD1
V: TRBV9
CDR3: ASSLWTGGPQETQY

D: TRBD1
V: TRBV19
CDR3: ASSSWGQGTTTDTQY

D: TRBD2
V: TRBV4-2
CDR3: ASSQELAGLAVYEQY

D: NA
V: TRBV11-3
CDR3: ASSLEGSSYNEQF

D: TRBD1
V: TRBV7-2
CDR3: ASSSDRGHPLGSEAF

D: NA
V: TRBV19
CDR3: ASKLVLNNEQF

D: NA
V: TRBV4-2
CDR3: ASSHDYYNEQF

D: NA
V: TRBV12-3/TRBV12-4
CDR3: ASSRQSNEQF

D: NA
V: TRBV6-2/TRBV6-3
CDR3: ASSVHNEQF

D: TRBD2
V: TRBV20-1
CDR3: SAPTSGSNTDTQY

D: TRBD2
V: TRBV2
CDR3: ASRVAGGGEQY

D: NA
V: TRBV2
CDR3: ASSEATLNQPQH

D: NA
V: TRBV7-2
CDR3: ASSLAGGATGTERETQY

D: NA
V: TRBV6-4
CDR3: ASSSMDRVNTEAF

D: TRBD1
V: TRBV24-1
CDR3: ATSDRQGAGNEQF

D: NA
V: TRBV29-1
CDR3: SVRIQGNNQPQH